These 24 T cell receptor beta chains were all obtained from the same sample, sequenced in a study of blood T cell repertoires in COVID-19. TCRdb's table, derived via immunoSEQ multiplex PCR, lists solely in-frame clones and lacks some. The sample lists about 32,000 clones, about 91% occurring once. The sequencing input was peripheral blood. The source of these receptors is a woman in her 70s with active COVID-19.

In its sample, this clone was seen once. The chain uses TRBV6-5 and TRBJ2-7; tentative D call: TRBD1 (5 bases). Germline V lookup: CDR1 MNHEY, CDR2 SVGAGI. The germline V and J ends were trimmed by 7 bases and 3 bases, with 13 bases remaining between them. This CDR3 is built from 13 residues. CDR3 DNA: TGTGCCAGCACCGAAGTTAGGGGCTACGAGCAGTACTTC. Protein product: CASTEVRGYEQYF.

The chain recombines TRBV28 with TRBJ2-4; D possibly corresponds to TRBD1 (6 bases). The CDR3 is made up of 14 amino acids. Trimming left V 6 bases short and J 7 bases short, with 16 bases between. Germline V gene sequence: CDR1 MDHEN, CDR2 SYDVKM. Here the CDR3 reads CASRLGAGANIQYF. The CDR3 DNA reads as TGTGCCAGCAGATTAGGAGCAGGGGCGAACATTCAGTACTTC.

The V and J genes are TRBV6-1 and TRBJ2-3, with a tentative D call TRBD2 (6 bases). V lost 3 bases and J lost 3, with 16 bases in between. Germline V gene lookup returns CDR1 MNHNS and CDR2 SASEGT. The CDR3 has 16 residues. The chain's CDR3 is CASSDLGGLVTDTQYF. In DNA, the CDR3 is TGTGCCAGCAGTGACTTGGGGGGATTGGTAACAGATACGCAGTATTTT.

CDR3 in DNA: TGTGCCAGCAGATGGGACACCTCGGGAAACACCATATATTTT. It encodes CASRWDTSGNTIYF. The rearrangement joins TRBV28 to TRBJ1-3; possible D gene TRBD1, 6 bases. The CDR3 runs to 14 residues. Per the germline V gene, CDR1 is MDHEN and CDR2 is SYDVKM. V lost 6 bases, J lost 4 bases, and 13 bases lay in between.

This chain uses TRBV4-2 with TRBJ2-3; 9 nucleotides agree with TRBD2. V lost 1 base to trimming and J lost 0 bases; unmatched junction nucleotides: 8. CDR3 length: 18 residues. The V gene's germline CDR1 is LGHNA and CDR2 YNFKEQ. The CDR3 bases are TGTGCCAGCAGCCAAGTTGCGGGGGGGTTTTCTAGCACAGATACGCAGTATTTT. It yields the protein CASSQVAGGFSSTDTQYF.

V is TRBV5-1 and J is TRBJ2-3, with D unclear. The CDR3 runs 11 residues. V was cut by 0 bases and J by 8 bases, with 4 bases left in between. CDR1 and CDR2 (germline): SGHRS, YFSETQ. The CDR3 DNA reads TGCGCCAGCAGCTTGGCAGTTACGCAGTATTTT. It translates to CASSLAVTQYF.

Written as DNA, the CDR3 is TGTGCCAGCAGTTACGGAGCGGGGGAGCTGTTTTTT. Translation gives CASSYGAGELFF. The V and J genes are TRBV6-6 and TRBJ2-2; no firm D call. Germline V gene data show CDR1 as MNHNY and CDR2 as SVGAGI (reference sequence). CDR3 length: 12 residues. Trimming pared 2 bases from V and 8 bases from J, leaving 6 bases between.

The chain uses TRBV7-2 and TRBJ2-3; TRBD2 matches 13 bases. The V segment lost 3 bases and the J segment 5 bases; nucleotides outside the gene matches: 8. The CDR3 runs to 17 residues. Per the germline V gene, CDR1 is SGHTA and CDR2 is FQGNSA. Here the CDR3 DNA reads TGTGCCAGCAGCTTGGGTTCCACTAGCGGGGGGGGAGATACGCAGTATTTT. Translating gives CASSLGSTSGGGDTQYF.

The chain links TRBV15 to TRBJ1-2; TRBD1 matches 12 bases. This CDR3 is 18 amino acids long. Germline lookup yields CDR1 LNHNV and CDR2 YYDKDF (reference sequence). J gave up 6 bases and V 5 bases, and 16 bases lay outside the gene matches. CDR3 nucleotides: TGTGCCACCAGCCCTCGAGGAGGGACAGGGGGCGCCTGGGATGGCTACACCTTC. It encodes CATSPRGGTGGAWDGYTF.

This chain joins TRBV7-9 and TRBJ2-3, with 8 bases aligning to TRBD2. The CDR3 is 16 amino acids. J lost 2 bases, V lost 0 bases, and 4 bases had no gene match. From germline, CDR1 is SEHNR and CDR2 FQNEAQ (reference sequence). The CDR3 DNA reads as TGTGCCAGCAGCTTAGCGGGGCGGGGGGTCACAGATACGCAGTATTTT. It yields the protein CASSLAGRGVTDTQYF.

V usage is TRBV7-3 and J usage is TRBJ2-3, with D possibly being TRBD2 (5 bases). The CDR3 sequence is 15 residues long. Germline CDR1 and CDR2: SGHTA and FQGTGA. Trimming took off 1 base at V and 2 bases at J, with 10 bases between the two ends. The CDR3 sequence is CASSLMAGSTDTQYF. CDR3 DNA: TGTGCCAGCAGCTTAATGGCGGGCTCCACAGATACGCAGTATTTT.

This chain connects TRBV5-5 to TRBJ1-2; D is ambiguous. Germline loops: CDR1 SGHKS, CDR2 YYEKEE (reference sequence). Trimming cost V 2 bases and J 8 bases, with 13 bases left between them. The CDR3 extends over 13 amino acids. CDR3 sequence: CASSLGGQRGYTF. In DNA, the CDR3 is TGTGCCAGCAGCTTAGGCGGCCAGAGGGGCTACACCTTC.

This rearrangement joins TRBV5-1 to TRBJ2-1, with 13 positions matching TRBD2. The CDR3 consists of 15 residues. The J segment lost 7 bases and the V segment lost 4 bases, leaving 5 bases of the junction unmatched. Per the germline V gene, CDR1 is SGHRS and CDR2 is YFSETQ. CDR3: CASSTTSGGRNEQFF. CDR3 sequence (DNA): TGCGCCAGCAGCACGACTAGCGGGGGGCGGAATGAGCAGTTCTTC. The full variable domain, its missing parts supplied by reference TRBV5-1 and TRBJ2-1, is KAGVTQTPRYLIKTRGQQVTLSCSPISGHRSVSWYQQTPGQGLQFLFEYFSETQRNKGNFPGRFSGRQFSNSRSEMNVSTLELGDSALYLCASSTTSGGRNEQFFGPGTRLTVL.

This clone appeared a few times. In DNA form, the CDR3 reads TGTGCCAGCAGTGGGACAGGGGGCAATCAGCCCCAGCATTTT. It translates to CASSGTGGNQPQHF. This rearrangement joins TRBV28 to TRBJ1-5; 10 positions match TRBD1. The germline gives CDR1 MDHEN, CDR2 SYDVKM. V lost 5 bases to trimming and J lost 2 bases; unmatched junction nucleotides: 0. This CDR3 comprises 14 residues.

With regard to this clone: Other DNA sequences in the sample encode the same CDR3. This chain links TRBV5-1 with TRBJ2-3; 9 bases agree with TRBD2. CDR3 size: 15 residues. J gave up 3 bases and V 0 bases, and 2 bases lay outside the gene matches. Germline V gives CDR1 SGHRS, CDR2 YFSETQ. This chain's CDR3 is CASSLAAGGTDTQYF. The CDR3 DNA reads as TGCGCCAGCAGCTTGGCAGCGGGGGGAACAGATACGCAGTATTTT. The full variable domain, with the rest looked up from reference TRBV5-1 and TRBJ2-3, is KAGVTQTPRYLIKTRGQQVTLSCSPISGHRSVSWYQQTPGQGLQFLFEYFSETQRNKGNFPGRFSGRQFSNSRSEMNVSTLELGDSALYLCASSLAAGGTDTQYFGPGTRLTVL.

The V and J genes are TRBV5-1 and TRBJ1-1, with D possibly matching TRBD1 (6 bases). Germline V gives CDR1 SGHRS, CDR2 YFSETQ. The V gene lost 4 bases and the J gene lost 6 bases, with 13 bases spanning the gap. This CDR3 has 13 amino acids. The CDR3 protein is CASSPGYRAEAFF. The CDR3 coding sequence is TGCGCCAGCAGCCCAGGTTACAGGGCTGAAGCTTTCTTT.

This clone was picked up a small number of times. The gene calls are TRBV7-9 and TRBJ2-7, with 8 positions matching TRBD1. CDR1 SEHNR and CDR2 FQNEAQ come from the germline V gene (reference sequence). V gave up 5 bases and J gave up 2 bases; unmatched junction bases: 8. This CDR3 contains 15 residues. This CDR3 reads CASSRGQGNPYEQYF. CDR3 in DNA: TGTGCCAGCAGCCGAGGACAGGGAAACCCCTACGAGCAGTACTTC.

The V and J genes are TRBV7-6 and TRBJ1-2, with 10 bases matching TRBD1. Germline CDR1 and CDR2: SGHVS and FNYEAQ. J was trimmed by 3 bases and V by 5 bases; bases with no gene match: 9. The CDR3 extends over 16 amino acids. The CDR3 DNA reads as TGTGCCAGCAGCCAAGGTCCCGGACAGGGGGACTATGGCTACACCTTC. It yields the protein CASSQGPGQGDYGYTF.

This clone occurred once. The rearrangement uses TRBV7-2 and TRBJ1-2; D gene unclear. Trimming took 5 bases from V and 2 from J, leaving 6 bases between them. Germline-derived CDR1 and CDR2 are SGHTA and FQGNSA. The CDR3 covers 12 residues. CDR3 protein: CASSPQNYGYTF. The CDR3 nucleotides read TGTGCCAGCAGCCCCCAGAACTATGGCTACACCTTC.

The V and J genes are TRBV7-2 and TRBJ1-4; D gene unclear. This CDR3 contains 15 residues. Trimming removed 2 bases from V and 7 bases from J, with 14 bases in between. CDR1 SGHTA and CDR2 FQGNSA come from the germline V gene. CDR3 protein: CASSLNPGGLEKLFF. CDR3 DNA: TGTGCCAGCAGCTTAAATCCAGGCGGGCTTGAAAAACTGTTTTTT.

The chain links TRBV7-9 to TRBJ2-5, with 10 nucleotides matching TRBD1. CDR1 and CDR2 (germline): SEHNR, FQNEAQ (reference sequence). The CDR3 length is 15 residues. After removal of 6 bases from V and 4 bases from J, the junction contained 8 bases not matched to a gene. The CDR3 here is CASRPWTGGGETQYF. The DNA of the CDR3 is TGTGCCAGCAGACCTTGGACAGGGGGTGGAGAGACCCAGTACTTC.

The chain carries TRBV30 and TRBJ1-2, with TRBD1 identical over 7 bases. Losses at the gene ends were 4 bases for V and 1 base for J; bases not matched to a gene: 6. Germline-derived CDR1 and CDR2 are GTSNPN and SVGIG (reference sequence). The CDR3 runs to 14 residues. The CDR3 sequence: CAWNPGQFNYGYTF. The CDR3 DNA is TGTGCCTGGAACCCGGGACAGTTTAACTATGGCTACACCTTC.

This chain uses TRBV20-1 with TRBJ2-7; 7 bases match TRBD1. V shed 3 bases and J 2 bases; nucleotides not matched to a gene: 7. This CDR3 is built from 14 residues. Per germline, CDR1 DFQATT and CDR2 SNEGSKA (reference sequence). CDR3 loop: CSASIGQAAYEQYF. CDR3 bases: TGCAGTGCTAGTATAGGACAGGCGGCCTACGAGCAGTACTTC.

The chain carries TRBV19 and TRBJ1-1; a weak D match, TRBD1 (5 bases). The CDR3 loop spans 12 amino acids. V was cut by 7 bases and J by 5 bases, with 11 bases left in between. The germline V gene has CDR1 LNHDA and CDR2 SQIVND (reference sequence). CDR3 region: CASTTGGTEAFF. The CDR3 DNA sequence: TGTGCCAGTACGACCGGGGGAACTGAAGCTTTCTTT.